The sequence of this T cell receptor (beta chain) was determined in a study of T cells after yellow fever vaccination. Study-wide results and limits: Weaker overall, the secondary response nonetheless peaked faster (day 5 versus 15). Researchers cautioned that FACS-sorted repertoires could harbor abundant clonotypes contaminating from the bulk population. Boosting was followed by the reappearance of most primary-vaccination clones (approximately 97% CD4, 85% to 90% CD8).

About this clonotype: The antigen remains unidentified.

5'RACE template switching generated TCR cDNA, adding a universal primer site and UMIs. From the 5' RACE reads, TCRdb called clonotypes with MiXCR, one entry per CDR3 protein. The table lists about 630,000 distinct CDR3 sequences, approximately 13% of them singletons. The sample here was PBMCs, taken on the day of the yellow fever booster vaccination. The receptor was derived from a young man who received the YFV17D yellow fever vaccine.

The CDR3 loop is CASSLYRAETQYF. The CDR3 DNA follows: TGCGCCAGCAGCTTATACAGGGCAGAGACCCAGTACTTC. The V call is TRBV5-1, the J call TRBJ2-5; a possible D gene is TRBD1 (6 bases). The V and J ends lost 2 bases and 4 bases respectively, with 9 bases between them. The CDR3 loop spans 13 amino acids. Germline V gene lookup returns CDR1 SGHRS and CDR2 YFSETQ.